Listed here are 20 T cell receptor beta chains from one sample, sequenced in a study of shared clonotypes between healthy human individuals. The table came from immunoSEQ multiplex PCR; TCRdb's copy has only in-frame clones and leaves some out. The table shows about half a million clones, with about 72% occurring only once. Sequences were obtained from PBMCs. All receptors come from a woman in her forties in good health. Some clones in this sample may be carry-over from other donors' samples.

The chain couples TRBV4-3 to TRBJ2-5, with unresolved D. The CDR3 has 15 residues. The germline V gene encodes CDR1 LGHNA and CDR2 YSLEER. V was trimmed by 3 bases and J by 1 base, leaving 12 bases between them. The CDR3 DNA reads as TGCGCCAGCAGCCACCAAGGCAGGCGCCAAGAGACCCAGTACTTC. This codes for CASSHQGRRQETQYF.

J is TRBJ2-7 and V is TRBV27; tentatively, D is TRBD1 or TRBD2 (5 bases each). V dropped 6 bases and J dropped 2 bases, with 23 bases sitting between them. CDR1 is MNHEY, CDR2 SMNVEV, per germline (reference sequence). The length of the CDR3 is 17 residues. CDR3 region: CASSRDARDSSAYEQYF. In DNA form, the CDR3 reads TGTGCCAGCAGCCGGGACGCCCGGGATAGTAGCGCCTACGAGCAGTACTTC.

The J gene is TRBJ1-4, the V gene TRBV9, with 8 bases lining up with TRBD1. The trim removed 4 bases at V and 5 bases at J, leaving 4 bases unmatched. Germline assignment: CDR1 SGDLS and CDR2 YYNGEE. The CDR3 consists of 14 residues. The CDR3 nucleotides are TGTGCCAGCAGCCCACGGACAGGGAATGAAAAACTGTTTTTT. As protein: CASSPRTGNEKLFF.

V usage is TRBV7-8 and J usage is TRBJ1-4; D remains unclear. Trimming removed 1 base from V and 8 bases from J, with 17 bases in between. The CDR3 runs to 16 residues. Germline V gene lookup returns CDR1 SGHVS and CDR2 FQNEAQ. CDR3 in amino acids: CASSLGDFPQSEKLFF. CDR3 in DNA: TGTGCCAGCAGCTTAGGAGACTTTCCTCAATCGGAAAAACTGTTTTTT. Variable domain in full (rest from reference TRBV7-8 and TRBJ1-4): GAGVSQSPRYKVAKRGQDVALRCDPISGHVSLFWYQQALGQGPEFLTYFQNEAQLDKSGLPSDRFFAERPEGSVSTLKIQRTQQEDSAVYLCASSLGDFPQSEKLFFGSGTQLSVL.

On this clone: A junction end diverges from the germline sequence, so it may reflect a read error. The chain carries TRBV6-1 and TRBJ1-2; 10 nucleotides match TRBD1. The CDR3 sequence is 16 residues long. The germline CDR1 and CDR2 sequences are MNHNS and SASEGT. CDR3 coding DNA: TGTGCCTGCAGTGATCCACCGGGACAGGGGAACTATGGCTACACCTTC. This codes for CACSDPPGQGNYGYTF.

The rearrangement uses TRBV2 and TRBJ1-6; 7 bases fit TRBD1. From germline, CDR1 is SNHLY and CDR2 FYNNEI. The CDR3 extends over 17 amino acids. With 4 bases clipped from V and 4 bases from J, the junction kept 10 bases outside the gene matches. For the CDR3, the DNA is TGTGCCAGCAGTGGGCCGACGACAGGGTCATATAATTCACCCCTCCACTTT. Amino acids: CASSGPTTGSYNSPLHF.

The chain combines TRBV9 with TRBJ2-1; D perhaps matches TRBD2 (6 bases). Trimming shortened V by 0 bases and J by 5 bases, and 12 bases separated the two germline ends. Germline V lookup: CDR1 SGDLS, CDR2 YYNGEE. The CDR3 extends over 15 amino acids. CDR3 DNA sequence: TGTGCCAGCAGCGTAGGACAGTCGGGGGACAATGAGCAGTTCTTC. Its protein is CASSVGQSGDNEQFF.

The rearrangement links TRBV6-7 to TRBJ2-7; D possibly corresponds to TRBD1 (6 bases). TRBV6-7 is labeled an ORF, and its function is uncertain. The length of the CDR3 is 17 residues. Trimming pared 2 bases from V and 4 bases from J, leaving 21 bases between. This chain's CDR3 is CASSYRNKQGGSYEQYF. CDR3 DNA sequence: TGTGCCAGCAGTTACCGGAACAAACAAGGGGGTTCGTACGAGCAGTACTTC.

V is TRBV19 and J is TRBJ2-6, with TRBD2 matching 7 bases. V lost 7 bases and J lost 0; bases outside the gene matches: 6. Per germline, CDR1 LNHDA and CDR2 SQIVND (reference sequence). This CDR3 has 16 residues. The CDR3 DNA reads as TGTGCCAGTATCGAGGGAGGGCCCTCTGGGGCCAACGTCCTGACTTTC. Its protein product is CASIEGGPSGANVLTF.

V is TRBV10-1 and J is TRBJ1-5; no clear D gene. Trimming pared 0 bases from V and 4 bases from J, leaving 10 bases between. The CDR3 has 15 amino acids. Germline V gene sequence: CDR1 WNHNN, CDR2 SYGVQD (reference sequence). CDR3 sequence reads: CASSESTGLNQPQHF. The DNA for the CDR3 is TGCGCCAGCAGTGAGTCGACGGGGTTAAATCAGCCCCAGCATTTT.

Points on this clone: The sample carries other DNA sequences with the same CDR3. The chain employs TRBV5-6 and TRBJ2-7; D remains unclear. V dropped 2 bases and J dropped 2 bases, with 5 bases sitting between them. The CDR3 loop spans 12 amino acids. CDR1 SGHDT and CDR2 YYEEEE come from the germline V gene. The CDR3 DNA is TGTGCCAGCAGCTTTGGTGCCTACGAGCAGTACTTC. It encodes CASSFGAYEQYF. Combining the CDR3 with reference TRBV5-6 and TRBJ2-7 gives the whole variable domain DAGVTQSPTHLIKTRGQQVTLRCSPKSGHDTVSWYQQALGQGPQFIFQYYEEEERQRGNFPDRFSGHQFPNYSSELNVNALLLGDSALYLCASSFGAYEQYFGPGTRLTVT.

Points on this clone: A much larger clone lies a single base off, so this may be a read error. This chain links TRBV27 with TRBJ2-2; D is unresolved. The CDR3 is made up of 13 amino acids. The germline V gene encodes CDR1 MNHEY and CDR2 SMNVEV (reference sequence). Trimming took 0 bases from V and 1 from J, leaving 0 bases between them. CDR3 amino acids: CASSLSNTGELFF. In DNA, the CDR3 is TGTGCCAGCAGTTTATCGAACACCGGGGAGCTGTTTTTT.

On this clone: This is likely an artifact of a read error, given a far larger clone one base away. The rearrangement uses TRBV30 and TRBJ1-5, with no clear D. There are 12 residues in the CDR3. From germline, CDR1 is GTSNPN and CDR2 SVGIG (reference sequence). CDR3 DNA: TGTGCCTGGAGTGGGAGCAATCAGCTCCAGCATTTT. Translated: CAWSGSNQLQHF.

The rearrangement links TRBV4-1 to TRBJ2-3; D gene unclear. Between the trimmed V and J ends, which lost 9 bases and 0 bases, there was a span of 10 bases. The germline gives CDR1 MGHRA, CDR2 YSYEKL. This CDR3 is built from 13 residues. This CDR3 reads CASATGSTDTQYF. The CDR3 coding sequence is TGCGCCAGTGCTACGGGCAGCACAGATACGCAGTATTTT.

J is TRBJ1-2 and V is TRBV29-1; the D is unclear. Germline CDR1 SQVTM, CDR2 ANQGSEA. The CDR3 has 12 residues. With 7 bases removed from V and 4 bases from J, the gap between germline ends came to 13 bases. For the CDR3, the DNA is TGCAGCGCTAAAGTGGACGGCTATGGCTACACCTTC. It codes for CSAKVDGYGYTF. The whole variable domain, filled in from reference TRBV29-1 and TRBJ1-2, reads SAVISQKPSRDICQRGTSLTIQCQVDSQVTMMFWYRQQPGQSLTLIATANQGSEATYESGFVIDKFPISRPNLTFSTLTVSNMSPEDSSIYLCSAKVDGYGYTFGSGTRLTVV.

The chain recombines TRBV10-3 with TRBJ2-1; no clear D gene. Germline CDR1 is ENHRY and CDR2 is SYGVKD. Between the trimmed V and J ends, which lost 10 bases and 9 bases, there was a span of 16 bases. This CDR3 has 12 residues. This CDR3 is CASRELLSEQFF. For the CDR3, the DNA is TGTGCCAGCCGAGAATTATTAAGTGAGCAGTTCTTC.

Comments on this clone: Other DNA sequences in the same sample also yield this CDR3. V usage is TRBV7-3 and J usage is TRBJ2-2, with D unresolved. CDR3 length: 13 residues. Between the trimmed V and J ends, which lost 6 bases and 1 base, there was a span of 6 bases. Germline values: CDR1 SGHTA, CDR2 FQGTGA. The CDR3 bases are TGTGCCAGCAGTGCTGGGAACACCGGGGAGCTGTTTTTT. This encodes CASSAGNTGELFF.

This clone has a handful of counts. The CDR3 is CASSPPGDEQFF. CDR3 coding DNA: TGCGCCAGCAGCCCCCCTGGGGATGAGCAGTTCTTC. The V gene is TRBV5-1, the J gene TRBJ2-1; D remains unclear. This CDR3 comprises 12 residues. CDR1 and CDR2 from the germline V gene are SGHRS and YFSETQ. The germline V and J ends were trimmed by 4 bases and 8 bases, with 10 bases remaining between them.

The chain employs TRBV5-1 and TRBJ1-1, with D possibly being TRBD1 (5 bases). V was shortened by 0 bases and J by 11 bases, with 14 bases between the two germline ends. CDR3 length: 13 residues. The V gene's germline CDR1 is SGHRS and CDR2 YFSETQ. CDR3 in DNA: TGCGCCAGCAGCTTGGAGGGGACGGGGCGCGCTTTCTTT. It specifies CASSLEGTGRAFF.

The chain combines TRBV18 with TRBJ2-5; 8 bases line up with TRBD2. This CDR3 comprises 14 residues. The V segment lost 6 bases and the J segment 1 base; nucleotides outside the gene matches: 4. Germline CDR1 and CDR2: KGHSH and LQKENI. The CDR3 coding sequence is TGTGCCAGCTCGTCTAGCGGGTTCCAAGAGACCCAGTACTTC. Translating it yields CASSSSGFQETQYF.